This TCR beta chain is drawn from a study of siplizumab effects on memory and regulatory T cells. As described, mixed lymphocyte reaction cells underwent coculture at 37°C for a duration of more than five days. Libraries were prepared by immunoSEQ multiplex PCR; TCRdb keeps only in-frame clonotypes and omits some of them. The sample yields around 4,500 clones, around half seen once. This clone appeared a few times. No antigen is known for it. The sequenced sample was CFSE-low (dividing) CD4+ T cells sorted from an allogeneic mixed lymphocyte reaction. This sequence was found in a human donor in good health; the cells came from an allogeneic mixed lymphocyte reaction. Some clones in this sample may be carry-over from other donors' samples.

The CDR3 nucleotides read TGTGCCAGCTCACCACAGGGCTCCAATTCACCCCTCCACTTT. Translating gives CASSPQGSNSPLHF. J is TRBJ1-6 and V is TRBV18; D unresolved. The CDR3 has 14 amino acids. The ends were cut back, 1 base at V and 7 bases at J, with 8 bases in the middle. Germline V gene data show CDR1 as KGHSH and CDR2 as LQKENI.